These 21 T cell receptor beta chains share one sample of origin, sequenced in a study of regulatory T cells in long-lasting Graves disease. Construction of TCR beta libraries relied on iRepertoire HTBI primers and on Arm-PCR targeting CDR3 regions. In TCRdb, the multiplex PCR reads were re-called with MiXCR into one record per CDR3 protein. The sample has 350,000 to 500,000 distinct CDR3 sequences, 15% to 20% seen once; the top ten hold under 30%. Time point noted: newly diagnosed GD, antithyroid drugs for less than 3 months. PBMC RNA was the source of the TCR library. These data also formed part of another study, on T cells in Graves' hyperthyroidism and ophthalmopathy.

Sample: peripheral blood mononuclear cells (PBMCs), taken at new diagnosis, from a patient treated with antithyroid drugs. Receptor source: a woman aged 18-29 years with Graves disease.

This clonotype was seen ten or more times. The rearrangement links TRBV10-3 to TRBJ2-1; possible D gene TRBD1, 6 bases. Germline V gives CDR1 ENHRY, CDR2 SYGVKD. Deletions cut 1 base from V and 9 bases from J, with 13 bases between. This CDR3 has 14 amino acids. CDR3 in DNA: TGTGCCATCAGTGAGTACAGGGATGGGGGTGAGCAGTTCTTC. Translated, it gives CAISEYRDGGEQFF.

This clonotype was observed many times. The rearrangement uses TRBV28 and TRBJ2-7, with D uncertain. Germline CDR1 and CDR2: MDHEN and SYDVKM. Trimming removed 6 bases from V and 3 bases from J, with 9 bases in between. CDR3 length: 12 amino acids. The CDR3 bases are TGTGCCAGCAGATTGGGGAACTACGAGCAGTACTTC. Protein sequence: CASRLGNYEQYF.

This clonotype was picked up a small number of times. The CDR3 spells CAWSVSGETQYF. The CDR3 DNA is TGTGCCTGGAGTGTTTCGGGAGAGACCCAGTACTTC. The chain has TRBV30 and TRBJ2-5; D gene unclear. V lost 0 bases and J 4 bases, leaving 6 bases between the germline ends. CDR1 GTSNPN and CDR2 SVGIG come from the germline V gene (reference sequence). This CDR3 comprises 12 residues. Together with reference TRBV30 and TRBJ2-5, the CDR3 gives the full variable domain: SQTIHQWPATLVQPVGSPLSLECTVEGTSNPNLYWYRQAAGRGLQLLFYSVGIGQISSEVPQNLSASRPQDRQFILSSKKLLLSDSGFYLCAWSVSGETQYFGPGTRLLVL.

CDR3 sequence reads: CASRVGQRSNQPQHF. The CDR3 bases are TGTGCCAGTAGGGTGGGACAGAGGAGCAATCAGCCCCAGCATTTT. This chain joins TRBV19 and TRBJ1-5, with 7 bases identical to TRBD1. Per germline, CDR1 LNHDA and CDR2 SQIVND (reference sequence). The CDR3 has 15 residues. The V segment lost 6 bases and the J segment 1 base; nucleotides outside the gene matches: 6.

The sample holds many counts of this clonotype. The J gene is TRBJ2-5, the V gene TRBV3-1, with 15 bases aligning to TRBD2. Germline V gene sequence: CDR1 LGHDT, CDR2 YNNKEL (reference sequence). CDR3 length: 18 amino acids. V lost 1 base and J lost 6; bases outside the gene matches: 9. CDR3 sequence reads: CASSQGLSGTSGRKTQYF. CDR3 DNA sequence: TGTGCCAGCAGCCAAGGGTTGTCTGGGACTAGCGGGAGGAAGACCCAGTACTTC.

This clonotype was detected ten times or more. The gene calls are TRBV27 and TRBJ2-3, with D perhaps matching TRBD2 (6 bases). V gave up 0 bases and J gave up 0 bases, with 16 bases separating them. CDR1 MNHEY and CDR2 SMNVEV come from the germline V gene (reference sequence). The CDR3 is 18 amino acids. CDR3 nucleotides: TGTGCCAGCAGTTTATCTCCGGTTGCGGGGACTAGCACAGATACGCAGTATTTT. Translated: CASSLSPVAGTSTDTQYF.

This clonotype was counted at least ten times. CDR3 sequence reads: CASSSRLAASYNEQFF. CDR3 DNA sequence: TGTGCCAGCAGCTCTAGACTAGCGGCCTCCTACAATGAGCAGTTCTTC. The chain is built from TRBV28 and TRBJ2-1; TRBD2 aligns across 9 bases. CDR1 MDHEN and CDR2 SYDVKM come from the germline V gene. Trimming at V came to 6 bases and at J to 0 bases, leaving 6 bases not matched to a gene. CDR3 length: 16 residues.

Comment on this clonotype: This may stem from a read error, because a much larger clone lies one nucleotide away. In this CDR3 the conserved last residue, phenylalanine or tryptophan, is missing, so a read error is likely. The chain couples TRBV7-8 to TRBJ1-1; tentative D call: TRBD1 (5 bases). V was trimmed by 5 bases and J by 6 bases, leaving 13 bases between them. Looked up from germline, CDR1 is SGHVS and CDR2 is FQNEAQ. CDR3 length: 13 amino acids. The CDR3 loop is CASSQITGAEAFS. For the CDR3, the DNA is TGTGCCAGCAGCCAAATAACGGGGGCTGAAGCTTTCTCT.

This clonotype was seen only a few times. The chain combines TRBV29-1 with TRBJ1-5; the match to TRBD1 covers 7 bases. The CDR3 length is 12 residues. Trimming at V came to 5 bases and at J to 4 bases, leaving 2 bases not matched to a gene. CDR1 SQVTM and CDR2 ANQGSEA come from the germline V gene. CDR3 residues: CSVRQGNQPQHF. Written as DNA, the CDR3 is TGCAGCGTTCGACAGGGTAATCAGCCCCAGCATTTT. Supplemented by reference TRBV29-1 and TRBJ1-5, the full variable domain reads SAVISQKPSRDICQRGTSLTIQCQVDSQVTMMFWYRQQPGQSLTLIATANQGSEATYESGFVIDKFPISRPNLTFSTLTVSNMSPEDSSIYLCSVRQGNQPQHFGDGTRLSIL.

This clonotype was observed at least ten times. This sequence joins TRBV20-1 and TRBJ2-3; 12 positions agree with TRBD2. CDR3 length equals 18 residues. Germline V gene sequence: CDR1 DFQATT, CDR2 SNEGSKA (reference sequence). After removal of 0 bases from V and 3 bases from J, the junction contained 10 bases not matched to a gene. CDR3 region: CSARDFPKTSGRTDTQYF. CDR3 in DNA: TGCAGTGCTAGAGATTTCCCGAAGACTAGCGGGAGAACAGATACGCAGTATTTT.

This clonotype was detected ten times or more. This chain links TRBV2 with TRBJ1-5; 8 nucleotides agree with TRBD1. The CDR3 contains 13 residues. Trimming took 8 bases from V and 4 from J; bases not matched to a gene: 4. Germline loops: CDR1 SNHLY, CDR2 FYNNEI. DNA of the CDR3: TGTGCCAGCCGGGACAGGAAAAATCAGCCCCAGCATTTT. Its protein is CASRDRKNQPQHF.

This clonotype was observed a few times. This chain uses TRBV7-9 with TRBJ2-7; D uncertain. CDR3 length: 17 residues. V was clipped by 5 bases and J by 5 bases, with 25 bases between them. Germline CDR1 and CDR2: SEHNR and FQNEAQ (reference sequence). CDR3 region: CASSRRSSTSIIDEQYF. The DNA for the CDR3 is TGTGCCAGCAGCAGAAGGTCCTCAACTTCCATAATCGACGAGCAGTACTTC.

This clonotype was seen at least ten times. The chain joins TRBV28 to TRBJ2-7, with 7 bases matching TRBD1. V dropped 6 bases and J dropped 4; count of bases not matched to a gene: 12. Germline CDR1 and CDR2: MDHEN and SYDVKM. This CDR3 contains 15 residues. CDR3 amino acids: CASRYRGPISYEQYF. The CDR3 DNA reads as TGTGCCAGCAGATACAGGGGCCCGATATCATACGAGCAGTACTTC.

The CDR3 here is CAWSAGQGRSEQYF. In DNA, the CDR3 is TGTGCCTGGAGTGCGGGACAGGGAAGATCCGAGCAGTACTTC. The chain recombines TRBV30 with TRBJ2-7; 9 nucleotides align to TRBD1. Germline-derived CDR1 and CDR2 are GTSNPN and SVGIG (reference sequence). V dropped 1 base and J dropped 6; count of bases not matched to a gene: 7. The CDR3 runs 14 residues. The full variable domain, in which reference TRBV30 and TRBJ2-7 provide the parts outside the CDR3, is SQTIHQWPATLVQPVGSPLSLECTVEGTSNPNLYWYRQAAGRGLQLLFYSVGIGQISSEVPQNLSASRPQDRQFILSSKKLLLSDSGFYLCAWSAGQGRSEQYFGPGTRLTVT.

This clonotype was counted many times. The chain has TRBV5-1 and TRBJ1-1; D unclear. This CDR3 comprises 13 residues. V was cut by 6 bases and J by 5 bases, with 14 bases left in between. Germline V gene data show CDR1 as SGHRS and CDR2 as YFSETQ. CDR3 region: CASTPDGVTEAFF. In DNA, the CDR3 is TGCGCCAGCACACCGGACGGGGTGACTGAAGCTTTCTTT.

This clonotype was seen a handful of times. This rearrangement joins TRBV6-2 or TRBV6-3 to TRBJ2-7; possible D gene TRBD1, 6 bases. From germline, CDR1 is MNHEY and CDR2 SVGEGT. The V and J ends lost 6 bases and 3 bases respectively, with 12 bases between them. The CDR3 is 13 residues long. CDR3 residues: CASRMTGNYEQYF. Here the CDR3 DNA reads TGTGCCAGCAGAATGACAGGTAACTACGAGCAGTACTTC.

The CDR3 reads CASRSRQAHYF. In nucleotides, the CDR3 is TGTGCCAGCAGATCCCGGCAGGCGCATTACTTC. The chain joins TRBV12-3 or TRBV12-4 to TRBJ2-7; D is uncertain. The CDR3 has 11 amino acids. Deletions cut 6 bases from V and 13 bases from J, with 16 bases between.

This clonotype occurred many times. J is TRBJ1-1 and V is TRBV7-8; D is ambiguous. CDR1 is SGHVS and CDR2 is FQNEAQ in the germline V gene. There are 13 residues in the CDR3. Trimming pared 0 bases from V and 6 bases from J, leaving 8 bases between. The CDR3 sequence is CASSLAQNSEAFF. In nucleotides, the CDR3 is TGTGCCAGCAGCTTAGCGCAGAATTCTGAAGCTTTCTTT.

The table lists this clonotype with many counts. CDR3: CASRSLGPPLYEQYF. As DNA, the CDR3 is TGTGCCAGCAGAAGCCTTGGACCCCCGCTCTACGAGCAGTACTTC. The J gene is TRBJ2-7, the V gene TRBV12-3 or TRBV12-4; the D is unclear. Trimming stripped 6 bases from V and 3 bases from J, with 18 bases between. The CDR3 covers 15 residues.

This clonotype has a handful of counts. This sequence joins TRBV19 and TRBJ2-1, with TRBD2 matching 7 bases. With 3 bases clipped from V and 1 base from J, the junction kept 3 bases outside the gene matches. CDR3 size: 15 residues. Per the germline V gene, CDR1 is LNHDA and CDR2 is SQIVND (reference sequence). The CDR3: CASSILAVSYNEQFF. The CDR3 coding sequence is TGTGCCAGTAGTATCCTAGCGGTATCCTACAATGAGCAGTTCTTC.

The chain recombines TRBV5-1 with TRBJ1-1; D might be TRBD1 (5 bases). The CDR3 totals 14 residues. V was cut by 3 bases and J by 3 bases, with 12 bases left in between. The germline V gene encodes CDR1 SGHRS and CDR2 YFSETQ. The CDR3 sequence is CASSSREGDTEAFF. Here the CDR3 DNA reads TGCGCCAGCAGCTCCAGGGAAGGTGACACTGAAGCTTTCTTT.